A single sample gave rise to the 8 T cell receptor beta chains below, sequenced in a study of somatic mutations in cytotoxic T cells in rheumatoid arthritis. Some clones are missing from TCRdb's copy, which holds only in-frame ones; the method was immunoSEQ multiplex PCR. The sample lists more than 10,000 clones, around 75% seen once, with more than 35% in the top ten. The sample taken for sequencing was CD8+ T cells sorted from blood. Every receptor here comes from a man aged 60 to 75 in good health.

The chain uses TRBV14 and TRBJ2-7; no reliable D call. The CDR3 runs 12 residues. Trimming took off 3 bases at V and 7 bases at J, with 10 bases between the two ends. In germline, CDR1 is SGHDN, CDR2 FVKESK. CDR3 DNA sequence: TGTGCCAGCAGCCAGTACGACCTGGAGCAGTACTTC. Translating gives CASSQYDLEQYF.

This rearrangement joins TRBV10-2 to TRBJ2-1; 7 nucleotides line up with TRBD2. Trimming at V came to 0 bases and at J to 2 bases, leaving 7 bases not matched to a gene. The CDR3 sequence is 17 residues long. In germline, CDR1 is WSHSY, CDR2 SAAADI. The CDR3 reads CASSESSFAGAYNEQFF. CDR3 nucleotides: TGCGCCAGCAGTGAGTCGAGTTTTGCGGGAGCCTACAATGAGCAGTTCTTC.

The J gene is TRBJ2-3, the V gene TRBV6-1, with 9 bases lining up with TRBD2. After removal of 7 bases from V and 7 bases from J, the junction contained 6 bases not matched to a gene. The CDR3 runs to 13 residues. Germline values: CDR1 MNHNS, CDR2 SASEGT. DNA of the CDR3: TGTGCCAGCACGGGACTAGCACTACATACGCAGTATTTT. Translation gives CASTGLALHTQYF.

The V and J genes are TRBV5-1 and TRBJ1-6; no reliable D call. With 0 bases removed from V and 6 bases from J, the gap between germline ends came to 4 bases. This CDR3 is built from 13 residues. Germline-derived CDR1 and CDR2 are SGHRS and YFSETQ. The CDR3 DNA sequence: TGCGCCAGCAGCTTGGACAGTAATTCACCCCTCCACTTT. As protein: CASSLDSNSPLHF.

This clone was detected a few times. The CDR3 protein is CASSPYTSGNTIYF. The CDR3 DNA follows: TGTGCCAGCAGTCCCTACACCTCTGGAAACACCATATATTTT. The V call is TRBV27, the J call TRBJ1-3; D not resolved. With 5 bases removed from V and 0 bases from J, the gap between germline ends came to 8 bases. CDR1 and CDR2 (germline): MNHEY, SMNVEV (reference sequence). The CDR3 is 14 amino acids.

The chain carries TRBV19 and TRBJ1-5, with D tentatively TRBD1 (5 bases). CDR3 length: 13 amino acids. Germline CDR1 is LNHDA and CDR2 is SQIVND (reference sequence). V dropped 5 bases and J dropped 8 bases, with 13 bases sitting between them. Here the CDR3 reads CASSSGVGEPQHF. The CDR3 DNA follows: TGTGCCAGTAGTTCGGGGGTTGGAGAGCCCCAGCATTTT.

V and J are TRBV15 and TRBJ2-7; TRBD2 matches at 7 bases. This CDR3 is built from 13 residues. Germline-derived CDR1 and CDR2 are LNHNV and YYDKDF (reference sequence). V lost 6 bases and J lost 2; bases outside the gene matches: 4. The CDR3 region has the DNA TGTGCCACCAGTGACGCGGGGGCCTACGAGCAGTACTTC. This codes for CATSDAGAYEQYF.

In DNA form, the CDR3 reads TGTGCCAGCAGGTCAGCGGGAGGTAGAGATACGCAGTATTTT. This gives the protein CASRSAGGRDTQYF. The chain combines TRBV6-5 with TRBJ2-3; 9 bases are shared with TRBD2. Trimming cost V 6 bases and J 5 bases; bases outside gene matches: 6. CDR1 is MNHEY, CDR2 SVGAGI, per germline. The CDR3 contains 14 residues.